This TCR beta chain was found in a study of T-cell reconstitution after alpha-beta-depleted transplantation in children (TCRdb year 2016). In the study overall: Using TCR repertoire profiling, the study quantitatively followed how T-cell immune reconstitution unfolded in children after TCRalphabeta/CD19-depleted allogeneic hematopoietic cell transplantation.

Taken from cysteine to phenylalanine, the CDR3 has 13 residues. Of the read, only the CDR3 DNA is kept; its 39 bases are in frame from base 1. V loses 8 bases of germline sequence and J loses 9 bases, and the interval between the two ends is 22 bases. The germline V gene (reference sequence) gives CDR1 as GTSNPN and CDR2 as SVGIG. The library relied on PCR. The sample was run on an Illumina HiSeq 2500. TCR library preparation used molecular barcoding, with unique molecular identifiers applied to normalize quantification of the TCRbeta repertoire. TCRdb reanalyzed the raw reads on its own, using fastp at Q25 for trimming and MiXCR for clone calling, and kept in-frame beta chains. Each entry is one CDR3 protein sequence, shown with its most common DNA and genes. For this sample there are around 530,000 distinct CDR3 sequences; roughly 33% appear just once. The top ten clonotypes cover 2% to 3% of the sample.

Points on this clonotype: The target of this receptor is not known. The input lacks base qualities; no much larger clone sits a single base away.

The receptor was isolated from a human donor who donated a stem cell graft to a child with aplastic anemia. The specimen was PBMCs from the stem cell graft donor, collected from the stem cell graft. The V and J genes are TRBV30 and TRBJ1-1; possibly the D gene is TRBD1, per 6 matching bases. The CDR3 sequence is CAGEGERAKKAFF. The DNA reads TGTGCCGGGGAGGGGGAAAGGGCTAAAAAAGCTTTCTTT.